Given below is one T cell receptor beta chain in context. Treatment defined: oral pan-JAK inhibitor, 5-10 mg twice daily. Collected material from alopecia areata patients comprised lesional scalp punch biopsies and peripheral blood. The germline gives CDR1 SQVTM, CDR2 ANQGSEA. The CDR3 is made up of 15 amino acids. V shed 7 bases and J shed 9 bases, with 26 bases lying between them. Extracted from the samples, RNA was reverse transcribed into cDNA to serve as the sequencing template. The table came from immunoSEQ multiplex PCR; TCRdb's copy has only in-frame clones and leaves some out. The table lists fewer than 2,000 clones, 77% of them singletons. The record originates from a study of CD8+ T cells in alopecia areata.

The source of this sequence is a human donor with alopecia areata. V and J are TRBV29-1 and TRBJ2-3; either TRBD1 or TRBD2 may fit D (8 bases each). Sample: skin, taken between weeks 43 and 45, from a patient treated with tofacitinib. As DNA, the CDR3 is TGCAGCGCCAGGGGGCAGCGGGGGCCGAGGTTAACGCAGTATTTT. This codes for CSARGQRGPRLTQYF.